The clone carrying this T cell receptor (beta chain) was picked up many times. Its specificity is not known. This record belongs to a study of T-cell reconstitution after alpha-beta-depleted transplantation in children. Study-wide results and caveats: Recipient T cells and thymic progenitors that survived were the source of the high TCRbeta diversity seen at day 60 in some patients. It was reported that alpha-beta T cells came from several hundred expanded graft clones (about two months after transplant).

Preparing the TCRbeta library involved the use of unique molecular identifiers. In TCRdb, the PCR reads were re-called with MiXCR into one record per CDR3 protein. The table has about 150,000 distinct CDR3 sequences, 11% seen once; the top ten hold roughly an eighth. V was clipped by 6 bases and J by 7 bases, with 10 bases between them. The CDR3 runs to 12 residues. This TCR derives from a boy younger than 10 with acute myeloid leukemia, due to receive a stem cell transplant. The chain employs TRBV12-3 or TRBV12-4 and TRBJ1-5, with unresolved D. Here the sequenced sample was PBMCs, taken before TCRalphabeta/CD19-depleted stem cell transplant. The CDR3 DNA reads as TGTGCCAGCAGCCTGGCCCGGCAGCCCCAGCATTTT. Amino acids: CASSLARQPQHF.